This T cell receptor beta chain was profiled in a study of shared clonotypes between healthy human individuals. Study details: CD8 memory received one plate per donor, CD8 naive two, CD4 memory three and CD4 naive three. Study conclusions and caveats: Sorted-subset sequencing was shown by rarefaction to be incomplete despite large depth.

Germline values: CDR1 SGHAT, CDR2 FQNNGV. The CDR3 runs 13 residues. Remarks on this clone: Its antigen is still unknown.

The donors, healthy adults who were HIV-negative, had experienced no recent acute infections or vaccinations. Using 200 ng DNA, around 30,000 T cell genomes, the sorted-subset replicate PCRs were run. The data were produced by immunoSEQ multiplex PCR, yet TCRdb's version contains in-frame clones alone and is incomplete. This sample has almost 750,000 clones; around 70% occur once, and the top ten carry less than 2%. This TCR was recovered from a woman in her thirties in good health. Sequenced sample: memory CD4+ T cells sorted from blood. The subset is: CD45RA-negative fraction. V usage is TRBV11-2 and J usage is TRBJ2-5; D not certain. The J call is uncertain, as TRBJ2-7 better fits the DNA end. The CDR3 reads CASSPGPGYEQYF. CDR3 DNA: TGTGCCAGCAGCCCAGGACCTGGCTACGAGCAGTACTTC.